The clone carrying this T cell receptor (beta chain) was found once. This record comes from a study of blood T cell repertoires in COVID-19. Sequencing used immunoSEQ multiplex PCR; TCRdb keeps in-frame clones, though not all of them. The sample yields some 260,000 clones, around 86% seen once. The CDR3 has 14 residues. CDR1 SGHTA and CDR2 FQGNSA come from the germline V gene. Unmatched junction bases numbered 15, after V lost 6 bases and J lost 15 bases. The cohort comprised adults aged roughly 18 to 95 years residing in about two dozen US areas. Allocation to cohorts depended on clinical history reported by the participants.

The sequence was collected from a man aged 35 to 55 who had recovered from COVID-19. The J gene is TRBJ2-1, the V gene TRBV7-2, with 9 bases matching TRBD2. The specimen sequenced was PBMCs or T cells enriched from blood (not recorded which). In nucleotides, the CDR3 is TGTGCCAGCAGATGGGGGGGTAGCGGGAGTTTTCCGTTCTTC. Translation: CASRWGGSGSFPFF.